This T cell receptor (beta chain) stems from a study of cytomegalovirus exposure and HLA in healthy donors. Notes on this clone: Its antigen remains unidentified.

The PCR employed 60 Vbeta primers together with 13 Jbeta primers. Assay: immunoSEQ multiplex PCR; the TCRdb copy retains only in-frame clones and omits some. The sample yields around 120,000 clones, 84% seen once. Germline CDR1 reads MNHNY; CDR2 reads SVGAGI (reference sequence). Unmatched junction bases numbered 4, after V lost 6 bases and J lost 1 base. This CDR3 is built from 15 residues. Findings and limits, study-wide: Equally common other TCR beta chains were less clonally expanded than HLA-associated ones, a later analysis found. An analysis that came later showed most CMV-associated TCR beta chains appearing HLA-restricted.

The sample comprised PBMCs. The chain is built from TRBV6-6 and TRBJ2-2, with 8 nucleotides matching TRBD1. The TCR was taken from a man between 45 and 60 years old in good health and CMV-seronegative. In DNA form, the CDR3 reads TGTGCCAGCAGGACCGGGACAGGGAACACCGGGGAGCTGTTTTTT. Translated, it gives CASRTGTGNTGELFF.